This T cell receptor beta chain was profiled in a study of technical replicates of blood from a few donors (dated by TCRdb to 2017 to 2019). The germline V gene gives CDR1 as MNHEY and CDR2 as SVGAGI. V has 5 bases trimmed and J has 9 bases trimmed; junction bases matching no gene number 6. From the cysteine through the phenylalanine, the CDR3 covers 13 amino acids. Kept here is only the CDR3 DNA, which spans 39 bases and is read in frame from base 1. This clone occurred once. Its antigen specificity is not known. The sample holds no much larger clone one base away, and base qualities are not on file. Preparation of the library involved the immunoSEQ multiplex PCR assay. Sourced from immuneACCESS, this table was stored by TCRdb with only in-frame sequences that have V and J called. A share of the clones is absent; for the studies checked, an unresolved V gene accounts for under half, and the remainder has no known explanation. The sample table holds 80,000 to 95,000 clones, of which 94% were seen once. The ten biggest clones cover 0.26% of the sample.

This sequence uses TRBV6-5 and TRBJ2-1, and 8 junction bases match TRBD1. The receptor was isolated from a human donor in good health. Sequencing was carried out using T cells isolated from PBMCs. Read as DNA, the sequence is TGTGCCAGCAGTCTAGGACAGGGTAGTGAGCAGTTCTTC. Protein translation: CASSLGQGSEQFF.